A selection of T cell receptor beta chains follows, all from one sample in a study of T cells in Graves' hyperthyroidism and ophthalmopathy. One entry per CDR3 protein, called by TCRdb with MiXCR from the multiplex PCR reads. The repertoire includes 300,000 to 500,000 distinct CDR3 sequences, about 16% of them detected once, and 32% sits in the top ten. The source material was blood. The receptors come from a woman in her twenties or thirties with Graves' hyperthyroidism. Both conserved end residues are part of each CDR3. Fields, in order: V gene, J gene, D gene, CDR3 protein. D genes are given only for firm matches.

v_call: TRBV7-3
j_call: TRBJ2-1
d_call: TRBD2
cdr3_aa: CASRERTSGSSEQFF

v_call: TRBV4-1
j_call: TRBJ2-7
d_call: TRBD1
cdr3_aa: CASSQPARGTQTYEQYF

v_call: TRBV6-1
j_call: TRBJ2-7
d_call: TRBD2
cdr3_aa: CASSEVTSGIISSYEQYF

v_call: TRBV7-9
j_call: TRBJ2-5
d_call: .
cdr3_aa: CASSLVLGTGSETQYF

v_call: TRBV9
j_call: TRBJ2-2
d_call: .
cdr3_aa: CASSGVAYFDAGELFF

v_call: TRBV28
j_call: TRBJ2-5
d_call: TRBD1
cdr3_aa: CASSSTGTGQKETQYF

v_call: TRBV20-1
j_call: TRBJ2-1
d_call: TRBD2
cdr3_aa: CSARDREGLRIPRNEQFF

v_call: TRBV12-3/TRBV12-4
j_call: TRBJ2-7
d_call: .
cdr3_aa: CASSLERGGGYEQYF

v_call: TRBV3-1
j_call: TRBJ1-4
d_call: TRBD1
cdr3_aa: CASSRRGPGEKLFF

v_call: TRBV15
j_call: .
d_call: TRBD1
cdr3_aa: CVTSRDPRTGPYEQYF

v_call: TRBV27
j_call: TRBJ2-7
d_call: .
cdr3_aa: CASRSSRSVSYEQYF

v_call: TRBV28
j_call: TRBJ1-3
d_call: .
cdr3_aa: CASTTGTSVKGTIYF

v_call: TRBV19
j_call: TRBJ1-4
d_call: .
cdr3_aa: CASSNRDNDEKLFF

v_call: TRBV7-8
j_call: TRBJ2-3
d_call: TRBD2
cdr3_aa: CASSLPRWAGAVKGSTDTQYF

v_call: TRBV6-1
j_call: TRBJ2-7
d_call: .
cdr3_aa: CASSAWEGVYEQYF

v_call: TRBV4-1
j_call: TRBJ2-1
d_call: .
cdr3_aa: CASSQEELAFQFF

v_call: TRBV7-2
j_call: TRBJ2-3
d_call: .
cdr3_aa: CASSLEEVTDTRYF

v_call: TRBV9
j_call: TRBJ2-1
d_call: TRBD2
cdr3_aa: CASSVIGGGNEQFF

v_call: TRBV20-1
j_call: TRBJ2-4
d_call: .
cdr3_aa: CSARDPGASKNIQYF

v_call: TRBV28
j_call: TRBJ2-7
d_call: .
cdr3_aa: CASSFLPVEVPYEQYF

v_call: TRBV2
j_call: TRBJ2-3
d_call: TRBD2
cdr3_aa: CASSAASGRVTDTQYF

v_call: TRBV28
j_call: TRBJ2-1
d_call: .
cdr3_aa: CASSSRPGWERTYYNEQFF

v_call: TRBV3-1
j_call: TRBJ1-2
d_call: .
cdr3_aa: CASSHGPAPNYGYTF

v_call: TRBV11-2
j_call: TRBJ1-1
d_call: .
cdr3_aa: CASSLVSATEAFF

v_call: TRBV6-1
j_call: TRBJ2-5
d_call: .
cdr3_aa: CATRGQETQYF

v_call: TRBV30
j_call: TRBJ1-1
d_call: .
cdr3_aa: CAWSYNTEAFF

v_call: TRBV11-2
j_call: TRBJ1-1
d_call: TRBD1
cdr3_aa: CASSAPRTGGDTEAFF

v_call: TRBV7-6
j_call: TRBJ2-3
d_call: TRBD2
cdr3_aa: CASSFFASGNTDTQYF

v_call: TRBV7-9
j_call: TRBJ2-5
d_call: TRBD1
cdr3_aa: CASSSSLRQGKIQQETQYF

v_call: TRBV18
j_call: TRBJ1-2
d_call: .
cdr3_aa: CASSPDPNYGYTF

v_call: TRBV4-1
j_call: TRBJ2-1
d_call: .
cdr3_aa: CASSQDRLARSYNEQFF

v_call: TRBV7-6
j_call: TRBJ2-2
d_call: TRBD2
cdr3_aa: CASRRVAGTANTGELFF

v_call: TRBV18
j_call: TRBJ2-1
d_call: .
cdr3_aa: CASPRRTADNEQFF

v_call: TRBV7-2
j_call: TRBJ2-3
d_call: .
cdr3_aa: CASSLSSDTQYF

v_call: TRBV11-3
j_call: TRBJ2-5
d_call: .
cdr3_aa: CASSPTANQETQYF

v_call: TRBV20-1
j_call: TRBJ2-1
d_call: TRBD2
cdr3_aa: CSAPTSGSDEQFF

v_call: TRBV10-3
j_call: TRBJ2-1
d_call: TRBD1
cdr3_aa: CAITDGVQGYNEQFF

v_call: TRBV6-1
j_call: TRBJ1-5
d_call: TRBD1
cdr3_aa: CASRTGGGNQPQHF

v_call: TRBV2
j_call: TRBJ1-6
d_call: TRBD1
cdr3_aa: CASSEPGQGVNASPLHF

v_call: TRBV11-2
j_call: TRBJ2-7
d_call: .
cdr3_aa: CASSLAAEDYEQYF

v_call: TRBV28
j_call: TRBJ1-2
d_call: .
cdr3_aa: CASSLTRNYGYTF

v_call: TRBV28
j_call: TRBJ2-3
d_call: TRBD1
cdr3_aa: CASIHQPGQSTDTQYF

v_call: TRBV24-1
j_call: TRBJ1-6
d_call: TRBD1
cdr3_aa: CATSEGQGRSPLHF

v_call: TRBV5-1
j_call: TRBJ2-3
d_call: .
cdr3_aa: CASSPSGGSADTQYF

v_call: TRBV30
j_call: TRBJ2-3
d_call: .
cdr3_aa: CAWSGRVADTQYF

v_call: TRBV27
j_call: TRBJ2-1
d_call: TRBD1
cdr3_aa: CASSADRGSYNEQFF

v_call: TRBV11-2
j_call: TRBJ1-1
d_call: .
cdr3_aa: CASSVGLGAEAFF

v_call: TRBV7-3
j_call: TRBJ1-2
d_call: TRBD1
cdr3_aa: CASSEEGAGYGYTF

v_call: TRBV28
j_call: TRBJ2-5
d_call: .
cdr3_aa: CASSSGRVSYF

v_call: TRBV19
j_call: TRBJ2-1
d_call: TRBD1
cdr3_aa: CASRPSGTGIYNEQFF

v_call: TRBV6-1
j_call: TRBJ1-5
d_call: .
cdr3_aa: CASSPRAGVGFNQPQHF